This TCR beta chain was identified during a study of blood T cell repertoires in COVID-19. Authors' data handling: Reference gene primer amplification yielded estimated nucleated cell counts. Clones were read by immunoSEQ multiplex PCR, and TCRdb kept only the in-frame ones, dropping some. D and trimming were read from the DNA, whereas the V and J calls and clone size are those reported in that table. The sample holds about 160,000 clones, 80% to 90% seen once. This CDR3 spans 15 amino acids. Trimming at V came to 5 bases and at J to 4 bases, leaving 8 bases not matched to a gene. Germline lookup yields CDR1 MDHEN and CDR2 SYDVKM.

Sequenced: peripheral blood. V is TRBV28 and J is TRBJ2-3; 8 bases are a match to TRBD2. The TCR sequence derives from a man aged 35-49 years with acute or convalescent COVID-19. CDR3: CASSSPGLVSDTQYF. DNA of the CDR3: TGTGCCAGCAGTAGCCCGGGACTAGTGTCAGATACGCAGTATTTT.